Listed below are T cell receptor beta chains from one sample, sequenced in a study of CD8 T cells in ankylosing spondylitis. One entry per CDR3 protein results from TCRdb running MiXCR on the 5' RACE reads. Of about 450,000 distinct CDR3 sequences in the sample, about 25% were seen once. The sequenced sample consisted of blood, either unsorted or a sorted T cell fraction (not recorded which). Receptor source: a male donor with ankylosing spondylitis. Both conserved end residues are part of each CDR3. Fields, in order: CDR3 protein, D gene, V gene, J gene, CDR3 length. The D gene is left open where the match is weak.

CAISDSGSAENTGELFF	NA	TRBV10-3	TRBJ2-2	17
CASSTLTGTDGYTF	TRBD1	TRBV5-1	TRBJ1-2	14
CASSFAAPEPQYF	NA	TRBV5-1	TRBJ2-3	13
CASSFLLGSETGELFF	NA	TRBV5-1	TRBJ2-2	16
CSAGQGGGGNTIYF	TRBD1	TRBV20-1	TRBJ1-3	14
CASSRLGGNTDTQYF	TRBD1	TRBV7-9	TRBJ2-3	15
CASSFGTSGRLAKNIQYF	TRBD2	TRBV11-3	TRBJ2-4	18
CASSYPRQGTDTQYF	NA	TRBV6-5	TRBJ2-3	15
CASSHGTGETPQHF	TRBD1	TRBV5-1	TRBJ1-5	14
CASSFLSGGAGNEQFF	TRBD1	TRBV5-5	TRBJ2-1	16
CASSLAGKAEAFF	NA	TRBV5-6	TRBJ1-1	13
CASSLAGGIQETQYF	TRBD1	TRBV5-1	TRBJ2-5	15
CASSPSEYNEQFF	NA	TRBV14	TRBJ2-1	13
CASKRGTGIQETQYF	TRBD1	TRBV5-1	TRBJ2-5	15
CASRESVGELFF	NA	TRBV12-3/TRBV12-4	TRBJ2-2	12
CASSARDRAGNTIYF	TRBD1	TRBV12-3/TRBV12-4	TRBJ1-3	15
CASSERLVDMFTGELFF	NA	TRBV6-1	TRBJ2-2	17
CASSRTVPSSYNEQFF	NA	TRBV5-1	TRBJ2-1	16
CASRAQGTNYGYTF	NA	TRBV5-1	TRBJ1-2	14
CASSPVRDRGLEGEQFF	TRBD1	TRBV12-3/TRBV12-4	TRBJ2-1	17
CASSPEQGGNTEAFF	NA	TRBV7-9	TRBJ1-1	15
CASSRSTQWTEAFF	NA	TRBV6-1	TRBJ1-1	14
CASSLGGRSYGYTF	NA	TRBV3-1	TRBJ1-2	14
CASSPQQGSGELFF	NA	TRBV18	TRBJ2-2	14
CASSIGLTPTDTQYF	NA	TRBV5-5	TRBJ2-3	15
CATLLETTDTQYF	NA	TRBV10-3	TRBJ2-3	13
CSAETGETQYF	NA	TRBV20-1	TRBJ2-5	11
CASSETGQPYNEQFF	NA	TRBV25-1	TRBJ2-1	15
CASSQETPDEKLFF	NA	TRBV5-1	TRBJ1-4	14
CASSLGGTIRNYGYTF	NA	TRBV7-9	TRBJ1-2	16
CASSWVGLAGSSEQFF	TRBD2	TRBV7-6	TRBJ2-1	16
CSARDGRRATNEQFF	NA	TRBV20-1	TRBJ2-1	15
CASRSLQGSLGEQYF	NA	TRBV12-3/TRBV12-4	TRBJ2-7	15
CSATRTGQPQHF	NA	TRBV20-1	TRBJ1-5	12
CASSLASRGQPQHF	NA	TRBV7-8	TRBJ1-5	14
CACSLEDGRPDTQYF	NA	TRBV5-1	TRBJ2-3	15
CSVEDRGLGYF	TRBD2	TRBV29-1	TRBJ2-5	11
CASSRTGIRETQYF	NA	TRBV7-2	TRBJ2-5	14
CASSLVAGEHYEQYF	NA	TRBV5-1	TRBJ2-7	15
CASSQLAGGVDEQFF	TRBD2	TRBV3-1	TRBJ2-1	15
CASSEQGRVNTEAFF	NA	TRBV25-1	TRBJ1-1	15
CATAKGIPNTEAFF	NA	TRBV19	TRBJ1-1	14
CASSHRGQHGYTF	TRBD1	TRBV3-1	TRBJ1-2	13
CSVVGGVPNKQYF	NA	TRBV29-1	TRBJ2-7	13
CASSLGLLAGAETQYF	TRBD2	TRBV5-4	TRBJ2-5	16
CASNKNNEQFF	NA	TRBV6-2/TRBV6-3	TRBJ2-1	11
CASSGLDRGTGELFF	TRBD1	TRBV12-3/TRBV12-4	TRBJ2-2	15
CASTQQGVLSYGYTF	TRBD1	TRBV28	TRBJ1-2	15
CSARGRQGFGTEAFF	NA	TRBV20-1	TRBJ1-1	15
CASSHRDGRGTQYF	NA	TRBV7-9	TRBJ2-5	14
CASTKGGTGSNEQFF	TRBD1	TRBV28	TRBJ2-1	15
CASSRGTGSYNEQFF	TRBD1	TRBV5-1	TRBJ2-1	15
CASSVQGDYGYTF	TRBD1	TRBV2	TRBJ1-2	13
CASRTGGTPYGYTF	TRBD1	TRBV6-1	TRBJ1-2	14
CARPDWAFF	NA	TRBV27	TRBJ1-1	9